A single sample gave rise to the 9 T cell receptor beta chains below, sequenced in a study of tissue T cells after allogeneic stem cell transplantation. This table comes from immunoSEQ multiplex PCR, and its TCRdb copy is limited to in-frame clones, with some not included. The profile shows around 3,000 clones, 50% to 75% of them singletons. This research-autopsy study prospectively enrolled adult allogeneic hematopoietic cell transplant recipients with steroid-refractory graft-versus-host disease. Sequenced here: descending colon tissue, sampled at autopsy. The receptors shown here come from a male patient older than 55 with steroid-refractory graft-versus-host disease after an allogeneic stem cell transplant. Some T cells may be provided by the graft donor.

This clone occurred once. The chain has TRBV4-1 and TRBJ1-3; 7 positions agree with TRBD1. Trimming removed 1 base from V and 2 bases from J; junction bases left unmatched: 14. The CDR3 loop spans 19 amino acids. The V gene's germline CDR1 is MGHRA and CDR2 YSYEKL. The DNA of the CDR3 is TGCGCCAGCAGCCAAGTTTTCTACGGACAGGCGGGAACTGGAAACACCATATATTTT. Translated: CASSQVFYGQAGTGNTIYF.

V is TRBV24-1 and J is TRBJ2-2, with 7 bases matching TRBD2. Trimming cost V 3 bases and J 6 bases; bases outside gene matches: 3. The CDR3 loop spans 14 amino acids. The germline V gene has CDR1 KGHDR and CDR2 SFDVKD. CDR3 sequence reads: CATSDVGGAGELFF. The CDR3 DNA sequence: TGTGCCACCAGTGATGTTGGGGGGGCCGGGGAGCTGTTTTTT.

This clone was counted only a few times. This chain joins TRBV27 and TRBJ2-3; no clear D gene. CDR1 and CDR2 (germline): MNHEY, SMNVEV (reference sequence). The V end lost 2 bases, the J end lost 5 bases, and 5 bases lay between the germline ends. The CDR3 loop spans 12 amino acids. The CDR3 nucleotides read TGTGCCAGCAGTTTAAACCTAGATACGCAGTATTTT. This encodes CASSLNLDTQYF.

This clone was seen only once. The genes are TRBV12-3 or TRBV12-4 and TRBJ1-5, with D perhaps matching TRBD1 (5 bases). The CDR3 covers 12 residues. The V gene lost 4 bases and the J gene lost 12 bases, with 13 bases spanning the gap. CDR3 in DNA: TGTGCCAGCAGTTCCGGACGGGGGTTCCAGCATTTT. Its translation is CASSSGRGFQHF.

This clone occurred a few times. The CDR3 coding sequence is TGCGCCAGCAGCGTCCAGGGAAGCAACACCGGGGAGCTGTTTTTT. Protein: CASSVQGSNTGELFF. V and J are TRBV5-1 and TRBJ2-2; D perhaps matches TRBD1 (5 bases). Deletions cut 4 bases from V and 2 bases from J, with 12 bases between. Germline V gene data show CDR1 as SGHRS and CDR2 as YFSETQ. This CDR3 is built from 15 residues.

This chain joins TRBV19 and TRBJ1-4, with TRBD1 as a possible D gene (6 bases). The CDR3 has 15 residues. V was cut by 5 bases and J by 5 bases, with 15 bases left in between. Germline loops: CDR1 LNHDA, CDR2 SQIVND (reference sequence). CDR3 in amino acids: CASSVYPGTNEKLFF. The CDR3 DNA sequence: TGTGCCAGTAGTGTCTACCCCGGGACAAATGAAAAACTGTTTTTT.

This chain connects TRBV6-5 to TRBJ2-3, with a tentative D call TRBD1 (6 bases). The CDR3 loop spans 15 amino acids. V lost 7 bases, J lost 4 bases, and 18 bases lay in between. Germline-derived CDR1 and CDR2 are MNHEY and SVGAGI. The CDR3 spells CASTHLVGGPDTQYF. DNA for the CDR3: TGTGCCAGCACCCACCTGGTTGGGGGCCCAGATACGCAGTATTTT.

The gene calls are TRBV3-1 (or the pseudogene TRBV3-2) and TRBJ1-2; D gene unclear. CDR3 size: 12 residues. Per germline, CDR1 LGHDT and CDR2 YNNKEL (reference sequence). V shed 8 bases and J shed 2 bases, with 9 bases lying between them. The chain's CDR3 is CASCIGNYGYTF. The CDR3 bases are TGTGCCAGCTGTATTGGGAACTATGGCTACACCTTC.

This clone was seen more than once but under ten times. Because the CDR3's place on the DNA is in doubt, the DNA is left out and the CDR3 is given as listed by TCRdb. The J gene is TRBJ2-7, the V gene TRBV5-4. The CDR3 region is 15 residues in length, termini included. Germline assignment: CDR1 SGHNT and CDR2 YYREEE (reference sequence). The CDR3 reads CASSFGPGRESEQYF.